A selection of T cell receptor beta chains follows, all from one sample in a study of shared clonotypes between healthy human individuals. Data came from immunoSEQ multiplex PCR; TCRdb stores just in-frame clones and leaves some out. Of under 1,100,000 clones listed, approximately 72% are singletons. The sequencing input was memory CD4+ T cells sorted from blood. These receptors all stem from a man between 18 and 29 years old in good health. CDR3s include the opening cysteine and the closing phenylalanine or tryptophan. A D gene is named only where the DNA matches it firmly. The listing skips clone size in some rows; elsewhere it reads once, few, many or a size class.

d_call | clone_size | j_call | v_call | cdr3_aa | cdr3_nt
. | . | TRBJ2-2 | TRBV7-8 | CASSLGVGGTGELFF | TGTGCCAGCAGCTTAGGTGTAGGGGGAACCGGGGAGCTGTTTTTT
TRBD2 | . | TRBJ2-5 | TRBV5-1 | CASSTGGLASGTQYF | TGCGCCAGCAGCACTGGAGGACTAGCTTCGGGGACCCAGTACTTC
. | . | TRBJ2-5 | TRBV5-8 | CASRSARRATQYF | TGTGCCAGCAGGTCTGCCCGCCGAGCGACCCAGTACTTC
. | . | TRBJ2-2 | TRBV7-8 | CASSLPTLRGELFF | TGTGCCAGCAGCCTCCCAACCCTTAGGGGGGAGCTGTTTTTT
. | . | TRBJ2-1 | TRBV7-8 | CASSLAASRSIHNEQFF | TGTGCCAGCAGCTTAGCGGCTAGCCGGAGTATCCACAATGAGCAGTTCTTC
. | . | TRBJ2-4 | TRBV6-5 | CASSIAGSQYF | TGTGCCAGCAGCATTGCCGGGTCTCAGTACTTC
TRBD1 | . | TRBJ2-4 | TRBV28 | CASSLPDFGTGGKAKNIQYF | TGTGCCAGCAGTCTCCCCGATTTTGGGACAGGGGGGAAAGCCAAAAACATTCAGTACTTC
TRBD2 | . | TRBJ2-7 | TRBV28 | CASNLIGGAHEQYF | TGTGCCAGCAACCTTATCGGGGGGGCCCACGAGCAGTACTTC
. | few | TRBJ2-7 | TRBV19 | CASSQNDRSYEQYF | TGTGCCAGTAGTCAAAATGACAGGTCCTACGAGCAGTACTTC
TRBD2 | . | TRBJ2-1 | TRBV2 | CASSRTSGTEQFF | TGTGCCAGCAGCCGGACTAGCGGAACGGAGCAGTTCTTC
. | . | TRBJ2-3 | TRBV6-1 | CASTRDPSNTQYF | TGTGCCAGCACCAGGGACCCCTCGAATACGCAGTATTTT
TRBD1 | . | TRBJ1-5 | TRBV18 | CASSVGQGGGNQPQHF | TGTGCCAGCTCAGTAGGACAGGGTGGAGGCAATCAGCCCCAGCATTTT
. | many | TRBJ1-4 | TRBV28 | CASSPAYLEKLFF | TGTGCCAGCAGCCCGGCGTACCTAGAAAAACTGTTTTTT
TRBD1 | . | TRBJ1-6 | TRBV19 | CASSTGGAGINSPLHF | TGTGCCAGTAGTACAGGGGGCGCTGGGATTAATTCACCCCTCCACTTT
. | . | TRBJ1-5 | TRBV6-1 | CASSGSGSNQPQHF | TGTGCCAGCAGTGGATCAGGGAGCAATCAGCCCCAGCATTTT
. | . | TRBJ2-2 | TRBV10-1 | CASSEAFLGRDTGELFF | TGCGCCAGCAGTGAGGCCTTTTTAGGACGGGACACCGGGGAGCTGTTTTTT
TRBD2 | . | TRBJ2-1 | TRBV13 | CASSLGRIAGGNEQFF | TGTGCCAGCAGCTTAGGCCGAATAGCGGGAGGGAATGAGCAGTTCTTC
. | . | TRBJ1-2 | TRBV5-1 | CASSLGPGAQGYTF | TGCGCCAGCAGCCTCGGACCGGGGGCGCAAGGCTACACCTTC
TRBD1 | . | TRBJ2-6 | TRBV5-6 | CASSFWTGGSGANVLTF | TGTGCCAGCAGCTTCTGGACAGGGGGTAGTGGGGCCAACGTCCTGACTTTC
. | many | TRBJ1-6 | TRBV11-2 | CASSLDLKHPSSYNSPLHF | TGTGCCAGCAGCTTAGATTTAAAGCATCCAAGCTCCTATAATTCACCCCTCCACTTT
TRBD2 | . | TRBJ2-3 | TRBV7-2 | CASSGRAYTDTQYF | TGTGCCAGCAGCGGGAGGGCCTACACAGATACGCAGTATTTT
. | . | TRBJ2-1 | TRBV7-2 | CASTKDNYNEQFF | TGTGCCAGCACCAAGGACAACTACAATGAGCAGTTCTTC
TRBD1 | few | TRBJ2-5 | TRBV15 | CATSRVTGGGETQYF | TGTGCCACCAGCAGGGTGACAGGGGGCGGTGAGACCCAGTACTTC
. | . | TRBJ2-1 | TRBV7-9 | CASSETSSYNEQFF | TGTGCCAGCAGTGAGACGAGCTCCTACAATGAGCAGTTCTTC
. | once | TRBJ1-5 | TRBV18 | CASSPGSDGNQPQHF | TGTGCCAGCTCACCCGGATCGGACGGCAATCAGCCCCAGCATTTT
. | . | TRBJ2-1 | TRBV10-3 | CAIAGSGNEQFF | TGTGCCATCGCGGGCTCGGGCAATGAGCAGTTCTTC